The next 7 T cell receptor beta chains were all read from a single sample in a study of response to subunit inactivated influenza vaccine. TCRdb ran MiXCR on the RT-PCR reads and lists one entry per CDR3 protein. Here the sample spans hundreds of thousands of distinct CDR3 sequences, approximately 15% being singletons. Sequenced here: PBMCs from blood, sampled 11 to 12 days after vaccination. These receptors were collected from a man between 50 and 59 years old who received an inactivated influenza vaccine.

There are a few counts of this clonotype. The DNA of the CDR3 is TGCGCCAGCAGCTGGGGGGGAGGAGAACTTCAAGAGACCCAGTACTTC. It is translated as CASSWGGGELQETQYF. V is TRBV5-1 and J is TRBJ2-5; 7 bases fit TRBD2. The germline V gene has CDR1 SGHRS and CDR2 YFSETQ. The CDR3 has 16 amino acids. V lost 3 bases and J lost 2; bases outside the gene matches: 10.

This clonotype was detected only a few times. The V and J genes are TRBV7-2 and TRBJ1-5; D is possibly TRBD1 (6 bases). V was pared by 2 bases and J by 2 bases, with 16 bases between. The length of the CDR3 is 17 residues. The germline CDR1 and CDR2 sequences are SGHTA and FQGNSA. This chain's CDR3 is CASSLTTGRGRNQPQHF. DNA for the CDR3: TGTGCCAGCAGCTTAACTACGGGCAGGGGCCGCAATCAGCCCCAGCATTTT.

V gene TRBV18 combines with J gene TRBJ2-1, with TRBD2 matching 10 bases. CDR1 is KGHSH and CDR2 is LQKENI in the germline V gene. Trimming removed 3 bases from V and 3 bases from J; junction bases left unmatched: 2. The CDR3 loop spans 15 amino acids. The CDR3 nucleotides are TGTGCCAGCTCACCCACTAGCGGGAACTACAATGAGCAGTTCTTC. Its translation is CASSPTSGNYNEQFF.

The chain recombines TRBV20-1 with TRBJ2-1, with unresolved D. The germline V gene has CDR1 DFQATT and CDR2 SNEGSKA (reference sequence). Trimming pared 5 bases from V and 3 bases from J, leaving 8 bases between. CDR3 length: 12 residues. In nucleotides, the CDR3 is TGCAGTGCTCGTCCGAGCTACAATGAGCAGTTCTTC. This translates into CSARPSYNEQFF.

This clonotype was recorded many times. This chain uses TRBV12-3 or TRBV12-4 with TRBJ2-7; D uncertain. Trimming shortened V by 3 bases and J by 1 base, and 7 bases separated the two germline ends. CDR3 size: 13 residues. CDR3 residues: CASSLYLSYEQYF. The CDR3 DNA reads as TGTGCCAGCAGTTTGTATCTGTCCTACGAGCAGTACTTC.

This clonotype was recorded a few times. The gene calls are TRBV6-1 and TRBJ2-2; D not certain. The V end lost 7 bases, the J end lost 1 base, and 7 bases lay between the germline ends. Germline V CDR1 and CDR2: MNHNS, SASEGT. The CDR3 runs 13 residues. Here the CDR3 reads CASTGENTGELFF. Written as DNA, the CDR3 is TGTGCCAGCACGGGCGAGAACACCGGGGAGCTGTTTTTT.

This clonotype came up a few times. The CDR3 protein is CASSSTRNADTQYF. Written as DNA, the CDR3 is TGTGCCAGCAGCTCAACCCGCAACGCAGATACGCAGTATTTT. The J gene is TRBJ2-3, the V gene TRBV7-2, with D unresolved. Trimming cost V 4 bases and J 4 bases, with 12 bases left between them. This CDR3 has 14 amino acids. The germline CDR1 and CDR2 sequences are SGHTA and FQGNSA. Full variable domain (missing parts from reference TRBV7-2 and TRBJ2-3): GAGVSQSPSNKVTEKGKDVELRCDPISGHTALYWYRQSLGQGLEFLIYFQGNSAPDKSGLPSDRFSAERTGGSVSTLTIQRTQQEDSAVYLCASSSTRNADTQYFGPGTRLTVL.